A single count supports the clone carrying this T cell receptor beta chain. This sample was taken from a study of blood T cell repertoires in COVID-19. Trimming took 5 bases from V and 5 from J, leaving 13 bases between them. The CDR3 is 13 amino acids. Germline V gene lookup returns CDR1 SGHTA and CDR2 FQGTGA. The protocol was immunoSEQ multiplex PCR, while the TCRdb copy is restricted to in-frame clones and leaves out a portion. The data contain just over 20,000 clones, about 86% of them singletons. This TCR was sampled from a human donor in a cohort sampled during active COVID-19. Input material: peripheral blood. The chain couples TRBV7-3 to TRBJ2-7; tentatively, D is TRBD2 (6 bases). This CDR3 is CASSRDFQDEQYF. The CDR3 nucleotides read TGTGCCAGCAGCCGGGACTTCCAGGACGAGCAGTACTTC.